A single sample gave rise to the 5 T cell receptor beta chains below, sequenced in a study of beta chain features in type 1 diabetes. Sequencing targeted expressed TCRB transcripts, as all isolated RNA had been reverse transcribed. TCRdb's copy holds only in-frame clones and misses some; the assay was immunoSEQ multiplex PCR. The data contain roughly 300,000 clones, 13% to 15% of them seen just once; the ten biggest clones take up roughly 7%. Material for sequencing was central memory CD4+ T cells from blood. All receptors derive from a man between 25 and 39 years old in good health.

The chain couples TRBV11-2 to TRBJ1-5; D call uncertain. Germline values: CDR1 SGHAT, CDR2 FQNNGV. Trimming removed 5 bases at V and 9 bases at J, with 11 bases between. The CDR3 has 12 residues. The CDR3 loop reads CASSLPDWPQHF. CDR3 nucleotide sequence: TGTGCCAGCAGCCTTCCTGATTGGCCCCAGCATTTT. Filled out from reference TRBV11-2 and TRBJ1-5, the complete variable domain reads EAGVAQSPRYKIIEKRQSVAFWCNPISGHATLYWYQQILGQGPKLLIQFQNNGVVDDSQLPKDRFSAERLKGVDSTLKIQPAKLEDSAVYLCASSLPDWPQHFGDGTRLSIL.

In its sample, this clone was seen a few times. The V call is TRBV25-1, the J call TRBJ1-4; no clear D gene. Trimming pared 5 bases from V and 2 bases from J, leaving 9 bases between. The V gene's germline CDR1 is MGHDK and CDR2 SYGVNS. The CDR3 consists of 14 residues. The CDR3 here is CASSFGSTNEKLFF. The CDR3 DNA follows: TGTGCCAGCAGTTTCGGTTCCACTAATGAAAAACTGTTTTTT.

The CDR3 sequence is CASSPDGNWGYGYTF. Here the CDR3 DNA reads TGCGCCAGCAGCCCAGATGGTAATTGGGGCTATGGCTACACCTTC. The chain recombines TRBV4-3 with TRBJ1-2; D ambiguous. Trimming stripped 4 bases from V and 4 bases from J, with 16 bases between. The germline CDR1 and CDR2 sequences are LGHNA and YSLEER. The CDR3 sequence is 15 residues long.

This clone was counted a few times. This CDR3 is also generated by other DNA sequences in the sample. The V call is TRBV18, the J call TRBJ1-2; D not certain. Between the trimmed V and J ends, which lost 0 bases and 2 bases, there was a span of 4 bases. The CDR3 loop spans 13 amino acids. Germline loops: CDR1 KGHSH, CDR2 LQKENI. This CDR3 reads CASSPPGNYGYTF. The CDR3 nucleotides are TGTGCCAGCTCACCACCGGGGAACTATGGCTACACCTTC.

J is TRBJ1-1 and V is TRBV7-2, with TRBD1 matching 7 bases. Germline lookup yields CDR1 SGHTA and CDR2 FQGNSA. V trimming: 6 bases; J trimming: 3 bases; junction bases outside the gene matches: 4. The length of the CDR3 is 13 residues. CDR3 loop: CASRQDRDTEAFF. DNA for the CDR3: TGTGCCAGCAGACAAGACAGGGACACTGAAGCTTTCTTT. Together with reference TRBV7-2 and TRBJ1-1, the CDR3 gives the full variable domain: GAGVSQSPSNKVTEKGKDVELRCDPISGHTALYWYRQSLGQGLEFLIYFQGNSAPDKSGLPSDRFSAERTGGSVSTLTIQRTQQEDSAVYLCASRQDRDTEAFFGQGTRLTVV.